One and the same sample provided the 17 T cell receptor beta chains below, sequenced in a study of shared clonotypes between healthy human individuals. Using immunoSEQ multiplex PCR, the repertoire was profiled, and TCRdb retains in-frame clones only, with some absent. This table has more than 2 million clones, 95% appearing once. Input material: naive CD4+ T cells sorted from blood. Described subset: CD45RA+ positively selected. These receptors were taken from a young man in good health.

The chain employs TRBV2 and TRBJ1-2, with D possibly being TRBD1 (5 bases). This CDR3 has 13 amino acids. Germline CDR1 is SNHLY and CDR2 is FYNNEI. V lost 2 bases to trimming and J lost 8 bases, with 12 bases between them. Here the CDR3 DNA reads TGTGCCAGCAGTGAATATCAGGGAGGAGGCTACACCTTC. Its translation: CASSEYQGGGYTF.

This chain links TRBV7-8 with TRBJ2-2; tentatively, D is TRBD2 (5 bases). This CDR3 spans 14 amino acids. V dropped 6 bases and J dropped 9 bases, with 17 bases sitting between them. Per the germline V gene, CDR1 is SGHVS and CDR2 is FQNEAQ. The CDR3 spells CASRIALGLRELFF. As DNA, the CDR3 is TGTGCCAGCAGAATAGCGCTAGGGCTGAGGGAGCTGTTTTTT.

On this clone: Additional DNA sequences in this sample encode the identical CDR3. The chain joins TRBV4-3 to TRBJ1-3; D uncertain. The V and J ends lost 0 bases and 0 bases respectively, with 6 bases between them. This CDR3 has 15 amino acids. Looked up from germline, CDR1 is LGHNA and CDR2 is YSLEER. Here the CDR3 reads CASSQDFGSGNTIYF. CDR3 sequence (DNA): TGCGCCAGCAGCCAAGATTTTGGCTCTGGAAACACCATATATTTT.

This rearrangement joins TRBV18 to TRBJ2-2; D unresolved. This CDR3 has 16 amino acids. V lost 3 bases to trimming and J lost 0 bases, with 11 bases between them. Germline CDR1 and CDR2: KGHSH and LQKENI. This chain's CDR3 is CASSPSTHANTGELFF. CDR3 bases: TGTGCCAGCTCACCTTCGACACACGCGAACACCGGGGAGCTGTTTTTT.

The chain uses TRBV5-1 and TRBJ2-5; a possible D gene is TRBD1 (5 bases). CDR1 is SGHRS, CDR2 YFSETQ, per germline. The CDR3 loop spans 13 amino acids. Trimming removed 4 bases from V and 0 bases from J, with 7 bases in between. The CDR3 coding sequence is TGCGCCAGCAGCGCGGACAACCAAGAGACCCAGTACTTC. Translation gives CASSADNQETQYF.

This chain connects TRBV4-3 to TRBJ2-5; TRBD1 matches 8 bases. Losses at the gene ends were 3 bases for V and 3 bases for J; bases not matched to a gene: 0. The germline V gene encodes CDR1 LGHNA and CDR2 YSLEER. The CDR3 loop spans 13 amino acids. The CDR3 DNA sequence: TGCGCCAGCAGCCAGACAGGGGAAGAGACCCAGTACTTC. Amino acid sequence: CASSQTGEETQYF.

The rearrangement uses TRBV19 and TRBJ1-5, with 9 bases fitting TRBD1. CDR3 size: 15 residues. Germline V gives CDR1 LNHDA, CDR2 SQIVND (reference sequence). After removal of 3 bases from V and 3 bases from J, the junction contained 3 bases not matched to a gene. The CDR3 DNA follows: TGTGCCAGTAGTATGGACAGGGGAATCAATCAGCCCCAGCATTTT. Translating gives CASSMDRGINQPQHF.

Note on this clone: The identical CDR3 is also encoded by other nucleotide sequences in the sample. The chain combines TRBV7-2 with TRBJ2-7; tentative D call: TRBD1 (5 bases). Germline CDR1 and CDR2: SGHTA and FQGNSA. CDR3 length equals 14 residues. Trimming removed 0 bases from V and 0 bases from J, with 6 bases in between. CDR3 DNA sequence: TGTGCCAGCAGCTTAGCAGGGGTCTCCTACGAGCAGTACTTC. It translates to CASSLAGVSYEQYF.

CDR3 residues: CASSDAGVSQYF. In nucleotides, the CDR3 is TGTGCCAGCAGTGATGCGGGGGTCTCACAGTACTTC. V usage is TRBV2 and J usage is TRBJ2-7, with TRBD2 matching over 7 bases. J was trimmed by 10 bases and V by 3 bases; bases with no gene match: 6. Per the germline V gene, CDR1 is SNHLY and CDR2 is FYNNEI. The CDR3 is made up of 12 amino acids.

Points on this clone: At the DNA level, this CDR3 is encoded by other sequences in the same sample as well. V is TRBV27 and J is TRBJ1-2, with TRBD1 as a possible D gene (5 bases). This CDR3 is built from 13 residues. Germline CDR1 MNHEY, CDR2 SMNVEV (reference sequence). Trimming cost V 3 bases and J 5 bases, with 10 bases left between them. CDR3 region: CASSLRQGYGYTF. The CDR3 nucleotides are TGTGCCAGCAGTTTGCGGCAGGGTTATGGCTACACCTTC.

Comment on this clone: The sample holds other DNA sequences that translate to the same CDR3. V and J are TRBV2 and TRBJ2-2; D not resolved. The V end was cut by 1 base, the J end by 6 bases, with 3 bases between. Germline-derived CDR1 and CDR2 are SNHLY and FYNNEI. This CDR3 is built from 12 residues. The CDR3 DNA is TGTGCCAGCAGTGAAGGAGCCGGGGAGCTGTTTTTT. Protein: CASSEGAGELFF.

The J gene is TRBJ2-5, the V gene TRBV10-3, with a possible D match to TRBD2 (7 bases). The CDR3 contains 15 residues. CDR1 is ENHRY and CDR2 is SYGVKD in the germline V gene. V dropped 6 bases and J dropped 4 bases, with 18 bases sitting between them. As DNA, the CDR3 is TGTGCCATCAGCCTCGGAGGGGGGGGCGGAGAGACCCAGTACTTC. This encodes CAISLGGGGGETQYF.

The chain recombines TRBV11-3 with TRBJ2-3; D is undetermined. This CDR3 has 14 residues. Per germline, CDR1 SGHNT and CDR2 YENEEA. V lost 5 bases to trimming and J lost 9 bases, with 18 bases between them. The CDR3 spells CASSQDGNFPTQYF. DNA of the CDR3: TGTGCCAGCAGCCAAGACGGTAACTTTCCAACGCAGTATTTT. Variable domain in full (rest from reference TRBV11-3 and TRBJ2-3): EAGVVQSPRYKIIEKKQPVAFWCNPISGHNTLYWYLQNLGQGPELLIRYENEEAVDDSQLPKDRFSAERLKGVDSTLKIQPAELGDSAVYLCASSQDGNFPTQYFGPGTRLTVL.

The chain uses TRBV6-5 and TRBJ2-1, with D unclear. V was clipped by 10 bases and J by 0 bases, with 7 bases between them. Germline CDR1 and CDR2: MNHEY and SVGAGI. The CDR3 consists of 12 residues. The CDR3 loop is CATQSSYNEQFF. DNA for the CDR3: TGTGCCACCCAGAGCTCCTACAATGAGCAGTTCTTC.

This chain uses TRBV10-1 with TRBJ1-1; 8 nucleotides align to TRBD1. CDR1 and CDR2 from the germline V gene are WNHNN and SYGVQD (reference sequence). The CDR3 totals 14 residues. With 4 bases clipped from V and 2 bases from J, the junction kept 3 bases outside the gene matches. In nucleotides, the CDR3 is TGCGCCAGCAGTGCGGACAGGGTAAACACTGAAGCTTTCTTT. It specifies CASSADRVNTEAFF.

This chain links TRBV7-2 with TRBJ2-7, with 8 bases aligning to TRBD1. CDR1 is SGHTA and CDR2 is FQGNSA in the germline V gene. V lost 5 bases to trimming and J lost 5 bases; unmatched junction nucleotides: 8. The CDR3 is 14 residues long. CDR3 residues: CASSRPGQAHEQYF. The DNA for the CDR3 is TGTGCCAGCAGCCGTCCGGGACAGGCTCACGAGCAGTACTTC.

As concerns this clone: Other DNA sequences in this sample translate to the same CDR3. V usage is TRBV27 and J usage is TRBJ1-2; D is uncertain. CDR1 MNHEY and CDR2 SMNVEV come from the germline V gene (reference sequence). V shed 3 bases and J shed 4 bases, with 9 bases lying between them. The CDR3 length is 13 residues. The CDR3 DNA is TGTGCCAGCAGTTTGGACCGAGCCTATGGCTACACCTTC. It specifies CASSLDRAYGYTF.